Included here is one T cell receptor beta chain sequence, with context. Its target is not known. The data were taken from a study of OX40 agonist ivuxolimab in advanced cancers. Libraries were prepared by immunoSEQ multiplex PCR; TCRdb keeps only in-frame clonotypes and omits some of them. Counted here are some 110,000 clones, roughly 95% occurring once; the ten biggest clones make up 0.15% to 0.16%. CDR1 is SEHNR, CDR2 FQNEAQ, per germline (reference sequence). Unmatched junction bases numbered 5, after V lost 3 bases and J lost 1 base. The CDR3 totals 16 residues. Findings and caveats of the study: Clonal expansion among partial responders at 0.1-3.0 mg/kg ranked near the lowest. In general, CD8+ T cells held more expanded clones than CD4+ did, on average.

The chain couples TRBV7-9 to TRBJ2-3; 9 bases line up with TRBD1. The receptor was derived from an adult with an advanced solid tumor such as melanoma, head and neck, liver or kidney cancer. Here the sequenced sample was CD4+ or CD8+ T cells sorted from blood, taken in a trial of the OX40 agonist ivuxolimab. The CDR3 region has the DNA TGTGCCAGCAGCTTGACCCGGGACAGGGGCACAGATACGCAGTATTTT. Its translation is CASSLTRDRGTDTQYF.